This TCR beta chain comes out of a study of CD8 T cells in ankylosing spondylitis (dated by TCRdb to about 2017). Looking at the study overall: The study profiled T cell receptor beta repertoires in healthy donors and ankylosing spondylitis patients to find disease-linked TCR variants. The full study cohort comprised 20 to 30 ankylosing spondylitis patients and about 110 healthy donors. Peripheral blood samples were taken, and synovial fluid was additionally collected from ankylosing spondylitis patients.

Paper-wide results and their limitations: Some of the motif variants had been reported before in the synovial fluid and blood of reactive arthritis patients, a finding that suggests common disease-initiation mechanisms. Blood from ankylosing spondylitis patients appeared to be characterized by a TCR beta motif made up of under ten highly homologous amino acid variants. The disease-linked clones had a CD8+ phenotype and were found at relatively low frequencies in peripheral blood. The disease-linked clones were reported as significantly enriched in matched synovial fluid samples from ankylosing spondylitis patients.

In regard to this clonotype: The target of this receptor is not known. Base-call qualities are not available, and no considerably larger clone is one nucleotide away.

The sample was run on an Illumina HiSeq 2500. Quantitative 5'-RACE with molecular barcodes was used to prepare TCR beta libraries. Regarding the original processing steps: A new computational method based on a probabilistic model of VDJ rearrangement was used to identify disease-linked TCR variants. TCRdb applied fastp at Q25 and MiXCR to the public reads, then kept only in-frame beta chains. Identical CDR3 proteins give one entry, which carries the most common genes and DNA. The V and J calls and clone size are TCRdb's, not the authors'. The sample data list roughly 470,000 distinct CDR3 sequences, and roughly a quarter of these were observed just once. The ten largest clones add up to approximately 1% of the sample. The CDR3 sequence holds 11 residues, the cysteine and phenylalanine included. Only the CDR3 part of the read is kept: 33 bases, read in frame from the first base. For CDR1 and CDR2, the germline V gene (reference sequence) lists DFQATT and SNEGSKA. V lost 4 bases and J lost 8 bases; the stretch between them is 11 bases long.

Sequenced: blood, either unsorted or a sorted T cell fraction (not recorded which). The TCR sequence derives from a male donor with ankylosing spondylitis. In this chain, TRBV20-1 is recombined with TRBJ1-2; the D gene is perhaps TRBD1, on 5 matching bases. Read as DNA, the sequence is TGCAGTGCTACCAGGGTGGACGGCTACACCTTC. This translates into CSATRVDGYTF.